These 9 T cell receptor beta chains were all obtained from the same sample, sequenced in a study of molecular identifiers for immune sequencing clone quantification. TCRdb reanalysed the PCR reads using MiXCR and keeps one entry per CDR3 protein. Of about 630,000 distinct CDR3 sequences listed, about 25% are singletons. The sequencing sample was made of naive CD8+ T cells from blood, with Jurkat cell RNA spiked in. Sample subset: FACS-sorted CD8+CD4-CCR7+CD45RA+ naive T cells. The receptors were gathered from a human donor in good health. Some libraries in this study had Jurkat cell RNA spiked in.

The chain recombines TRBV11-2 with TRBJ2-7; TRBD2 aligns across 7 bases. V was pared by 6 bases and J by 1 base, with 6 bases of the junction left unmatched. The germline V gene has CDR1 SGHAT and CDR2 FQNNGV. This CDR3 is built from 14 residues. Here the CDR3 reads CASRFAGGSYEQYF. The CDR3 DNA is TGTGCCAGCAGATTCGCCGGGGGGTCCTACGAGCAGTACTTC. The full variable domain, in which reference TRBV11-2 and TRBJ2-7 provide the parts outside the CDR3, is EAGVAQSPRYKIIEKRQSVAFWCNPISGHATLYWYQQILGQGPKLLIQFQNNGVVDDSQLPKDRFSAERLKGVDSTLKIQPAKLEDSAVYLCASRFAGGSYEQYFGPGTRLTVT.

The chain links TRBV5-3 to TRBJ1-1, with no clear D. TRBV5-3 is marked as an open reading frame, function uncertain. There are 13 residues in the CDR3. Trimming cost V 8 bases and J 3 bases, with 14 bases left between them. The CDR3 reads CASSPWEDTEAFF. CDR3 DNA sequence: TGTGCCAGCAGCCCCTGGGAGGACACTGAAGCTTTCTTT.

This clonotype has ten or more counts. The chain links TRBV7-9 to TRBJ1-1, with 8 bases matching TRBD1. Germline V gene sequence: CDR1 SEHNR, CDR2 FQNEAQ (reference sequence). V dropped 5 bases and J dropped 3; count of bases not matched to a gene: 14. There are 17 residues in the CDR3. CDR3 in amino acids: CASSPRQGRASDTEAFF. The DNA for the CDR3 is TGTGCCAGCAGCCCCCGACAGGGGAGGGCATCGGACACTGAAGCTTTCTTT.

The gene calls are TRBV20-1 and TRBJ1-1; D possibly corresponds to TRBD1 (5 bases). The CDR3 loop spans 16 amino acids. Germline values: CDR1 DFQATT, CDR2 SNEGSKA (reference sequence). V gave up 0 bases and J gave up 5 bases, with 19 bases separating them. The CDR3 spells CSARDPDTQGGTEAFF. For the CDR3, the DNA is TGCAGTGCTAGAGACCCGGATACTCAGGGAGGTACTGAAGCTTTCTTT.

This clonotype was observed many times. The chain couples TRBV6-5 to TRBJ2-6; 7 nucleotides match TRBD1. Germline-derived CDR1 and CDR2 are MNHEY and SVGAGI. Trimming removed 5 bases from V and 0 bases from J; junction bases left unmatched: 7. This CDR3 has 17 residues. In DNA, the CDR3 is TGTGCCAGCAGTATGCCTGGGACAGACTCTGGGGCCAACGTCCTGACTTTC. Translating gives CASSMPGTDSGANVLTF.

This clonotype was recorded only once. This may stem from a read error, because a much larger clone lies one nucleotide away. The CDR3 reads CSVPGPLEHYF. CDR3 DNA: TGCAGCGTTCCAGGGCCTCTGGAGCATTACTTC. The chain joins TRBV29-1 to TRBJ2-7; D possibly corresponds to TRBD1 (5 bases). Looked up from germline, CDR1 is SQVTM and CDR2 is ANQGSEA. The CDR3 is 11 amino acids.

A note on this clonotype: This sequence may be a read error, since a much larger clone differs from it by one base. This chain uses TRBV7-9 with TRBJ2-7; D ambiguous. CDR3 size: 13 residues. CDR1 and CDR2 (germline): SEHNR, FQNEAQ (reference sequence). The CDR3 here is CASSLDAPWPEDF. CDR3 DNA: TGTGCCAGCAGCTTAGACGCCCCCTGGCCAGAGGACTTC.

This clonotype was counted ten times or more. The V gene is TRBV7-2, the J gene TRBJ1-1; D call uncertain. CDR1 is SGHTA and CDR2 is FQGNSA in the germline V gene. V lost 5 bases to trimming and J lost 8 bases, with 9 bases between them. This CDR3 comprises 11 residues. The CDR3 loop reads CASSLSWEAFF. The CDR3 DNA reads TGTGCCAGCAGCCTGAGTTGGGAAGCTTTCTTT.

This clonotype appeared many times. The chain employs TRBV28 and TRBJ2-7; TRBD2 aligns across 10 bases. In germline, CDR1 is MDHEN, CDR2 SYDVKM. The CDR3 loop spans 16 amino acids. V was clipped by 5 bases and J by 12 bases; unmatched bases: 19. The chain's CDR3 is CASSPYLTSGIPTGYF. The CDR3 nucleotides read TGTGCCAGCAGTCCATATCTTACTAGCGGGATCCCAACCGGGTACTTC. The variable domain in full, completed from reference TRBV28 and TRBJ2-7, reads DVKVTQSSRYLVKRTGEKVFLECVQDMDHENMFWYRQDPGLGLRLIYFSYDVKMKEKGDIPEGYSVSREKKERFSLILESASTNQTSMYLCASSPYLTSGIPTGYFGPGTRLTVT.